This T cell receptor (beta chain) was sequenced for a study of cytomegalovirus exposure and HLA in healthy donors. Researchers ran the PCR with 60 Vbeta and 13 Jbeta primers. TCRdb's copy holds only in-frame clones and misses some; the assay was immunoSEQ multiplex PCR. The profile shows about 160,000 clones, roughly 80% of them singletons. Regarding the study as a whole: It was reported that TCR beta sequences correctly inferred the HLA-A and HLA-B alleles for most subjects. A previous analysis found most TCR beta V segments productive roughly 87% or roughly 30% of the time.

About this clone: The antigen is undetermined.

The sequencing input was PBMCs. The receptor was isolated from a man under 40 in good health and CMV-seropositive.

The CDR3 coding sequence is TGTGCCAGCAGAACCGGGACAGGGGGTGGAAAACTGTTTTTT. Encoded protein: CASRTGTGGGKLFF. The rearrangement uses TRBV28 and TRBJ1-4; 11 bases line up with TRBD1. Germline V lookup: CDR1 MDHEN, CDR2 SYDVKM. The CDR3 runs 14 residues. V gave up 6 bases and J gave up 10 bases; unmatched junction bases: 7.